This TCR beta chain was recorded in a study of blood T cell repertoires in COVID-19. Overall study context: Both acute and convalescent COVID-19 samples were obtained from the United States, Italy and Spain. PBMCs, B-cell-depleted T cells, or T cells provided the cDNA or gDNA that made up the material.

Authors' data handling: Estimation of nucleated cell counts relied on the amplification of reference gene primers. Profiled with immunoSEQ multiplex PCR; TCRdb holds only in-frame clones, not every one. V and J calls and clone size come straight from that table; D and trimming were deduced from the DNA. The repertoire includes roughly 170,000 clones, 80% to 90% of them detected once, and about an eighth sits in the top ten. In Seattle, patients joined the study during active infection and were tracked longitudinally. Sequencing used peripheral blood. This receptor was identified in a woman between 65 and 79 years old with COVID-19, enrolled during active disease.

CDR3 nucleotide sequence: TGTGCCAGTAGTATCTTCCAGCGATTTTCCCAGCGAGCTGAAGCTTTCTTT. It yields the protein CASSIFQRFSQRAEAFF. The rearrangement uses TRBV19 and TRBJ1-1, with unresolved D. V was trimmed by 3 bases and J by 6 bases, leaving 23 bases between them. In germline, CDR1 is LNHDA, CDR2 SQIVND (reference sequence). This CDR3 is 17 amino acids long.